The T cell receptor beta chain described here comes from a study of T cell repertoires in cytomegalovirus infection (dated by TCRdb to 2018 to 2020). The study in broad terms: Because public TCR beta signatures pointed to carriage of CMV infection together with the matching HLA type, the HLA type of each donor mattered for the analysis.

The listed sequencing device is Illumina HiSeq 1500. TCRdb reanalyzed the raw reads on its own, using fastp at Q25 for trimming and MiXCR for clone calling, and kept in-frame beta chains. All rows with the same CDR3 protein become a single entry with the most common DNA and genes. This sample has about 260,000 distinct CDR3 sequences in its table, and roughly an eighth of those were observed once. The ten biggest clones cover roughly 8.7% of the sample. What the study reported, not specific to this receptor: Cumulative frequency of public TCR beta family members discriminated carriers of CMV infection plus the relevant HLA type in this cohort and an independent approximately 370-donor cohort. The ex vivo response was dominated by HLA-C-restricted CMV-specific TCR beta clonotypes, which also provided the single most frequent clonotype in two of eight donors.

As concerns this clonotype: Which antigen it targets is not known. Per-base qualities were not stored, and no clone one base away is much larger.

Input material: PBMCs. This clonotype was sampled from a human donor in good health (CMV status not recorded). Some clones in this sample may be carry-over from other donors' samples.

The nucleotides are TGTGCCAGCAGTGAAGACGGGGGGGCTTACAATGAGCAGTTCTTC. Its amino acids are CASSEDGGAYNEQFF. The rearranged segments are TRBV6-1 and TRBJ2-1; 8 of the junction bases match TRBD2. From a lookup of the germline V gene, CDR1 and CDR2 are MNHNS and SASEGT. Reading from cysteine to phenylalanine, the CDR3 counts 15 amino acids. Left in the record is the CDR3 DNA by itself, 45 bases read in frame from the first base. Here V drops 1 base and J drops 4 bases, and the junction holds 3 bases not matched to any gene.